Listed below are T cell receptor beta chains from one sample, sequenced in a study of brain metastases from non-small cell lung cancer. This table comes from immunoSEQ multiplex PCR, and its TCRdb copy is limited to in-frame clones, with some not included. The sample holds over a thousand clones, about 90% seen once. Sequences were obtained from tumor-adjacent normal tissue. Receptors were obtained from a donor at least 40 years old with non-small cell lung cancer. Each CDR3 is given without its conserved first and last residue. For some rows the clone size is stated as once, few or many, or as a class when expanded; others skip it.

length	V	size	CDR3
15	TRBV7-3	-	ASSLTRSGGKVEIQY
13	TRBV19	-	ASSRSGLGSGELF
9	TRBV28	-	ASSLFGGYT
12	TRBV7-2	-	ASNPGQGGSPLH
10	TRBV2	-	ASTRGNQPQH
13	TRBV5-1	-	ASSWVGQVNNEQF
12	TRBV15	-	ATSPGTLGDTQY
13	TRBV7-9	large	ASSKTRAGDQPQH
12	TRBV27	-	ASSFGGGGVEQY
15	TRBV4-2	-	ASSQDTAKLLAGELF
16	TRBV5-5	-	ASSLAYFTGGPGESQY
12	TRBV14	-	ASRPGTSLGEQY
12	TRBV10-2	once	ATRGADYLLGYT
14	TRBV29-1	-	SVEDGGQGRKETQY
14	TRBV9	-	ASSVGAGGPVTEAF
12	TRBV30	-	AWSVGQGGNGYT
10	TRBV2	-	ASSEQGFEAF
11	TRBV30	-	AWSAVNNSPLH
9	TRBV20-1	-	SAQTVYGYT
11	TRBV30	-	ACDRGSYNEQF
13	TRBV7-3	-	ASSQGVGVNYEQY
10	TRBV6-2/TRBV6-3	-	ASSWRPYEQY
13	TRBV18	-	ASSPPTSGGETQY
12	TRBV5-4	-	ASSLERGLNEQF
13	TRBV6-5	-	ASSYEGASTGELF
13	TRBV4-1	-	ASSQEGGLSGELF
15	TRBV6-2/TRBV6-3	-	ASSYRPSGASYNEQF
10	TRBV2	-	ASRDGWQPTT
13	TRBV6-5	-	ASSYSPGGDTEAF
14	TRBV7-9	-	ASSLSSLAHSNEQF
15	TRBV27	-	ASSLSKVGTIYNEQF
14	TRBV19	-	ASRFSSGTHTDTQY
13	TRBV18	once	ASSPGLGNTGELF
13	TRBV5-1	-	ASRTQPGTGREQY
13	TRBV28	-	ASSLKGARNYGYT
13	TRBV15	-	ATSRTGTGNYGYT
9	TRBV7-8	-	ASSSLNEQF
16	TRBV4-2	-	ASSQVAPGGGSNEKLF
13	TRBV19	-	ASSIGGGVSYEQY
14	TRBV7-2	-	ASSSTSPGANYGYT
12	TRBV29-1	-	SVVGLAGTDTQY
13	TRBV4-1	-	ASSQDATDGQPQH
15	TRBV19	-	ASSIGLLASSTDTQY
14	TRBV6-1	-	ASSEGLRQGQETQY
11	TRBV28	-	ASWGYSNQPQH
11	TRBV2	-	AVRQRLSYEQY
11	TRBV12-3/TRBV12-4	-	ASNKDRNEPQH
13	TRBV2	-	ASRIRTSGQETQY
14	TRBV23-1	-	ASSQSVDPSGQPQH
13	TRBV7-2	-	ASTSGVGSYNEQF
12	TRBV7-2	-	ASSLAVVGGELF
12	TRBV6-6	-	ASSYSTPGPEQY
13	TRBV30	-	AWVPSGGRAGTQY
9	TRBV6-5	-	ASSQGVTQY
10	TRBV28	-	ASSSRGGKLF
12	TRBV19	once	ASSIGQEAYEQY
14	TRBV24-1	-	ATSDFERGGTGELF